The next 2 T cell receptor beta chains were all read from a single sample in a study of beta chain features in type 1 diabetes. The authors reverse transcribed all of the isolated RNA, so sequencing captured expressed TCRB transcripts. Profiled with immunoSEQ multiplex PCR; TCRdb holds only in-frame clones, not every one. Counted here are more than 95,000 clones, 17% occurring once; the ten biggest clones make up approximately 2.5%. General study findings and limits: The study found moderately but significantly shorter TCRB CDR3s in all four CD4+ subsets of Type 1 diabetes patients.

These receptors' targets are unknown. The specimen sequenced was central memory CD4+ T cells from blood. All receptors derive from a man aged 18 to 30 with type 1 diabetes.

This chain joins TRBV4-2 and TRBJ2-3; 9 bases align to TRBD2. The CDR3 runs 18 residues. Germline V gene sequence: CDR1 LGHNA, CDR2 YNFKEQ. J lost 0 bases, V lost 1 base, and 8 bases had no gene match. CDR3 amino acids: CASSQGFSGGSSTDTQYF. The CDR3 nucleotides are TGTGCCAGCAGCCAAGGATTTAGCGGGGGCTCCAGCACAGATACGCAGTATTTT.

For the CDR3, the DNA is TGTGCCAGTAGTATAGAAGGAAGCGGGAGCTCCTACGAGCAGTACTTC. Translation gives CASSIEGSGSSYEQYF. V gene TRBV19 combines with J gene TRBJ2-7; 8 nucleotides match TRBD2. The V segment lost 0 bases and the J segment 0 bases; nucleotides outside the gene matches: 4. The CDR3 has 16 amino acids. The germline V gene encodes CDR1 LNHDA and CDR2 SQIVND (reference sequence). The entire variable domain, with the rest obtained from reference TRBV19 and TRBJ2-7, is as follows: DGGITQSPKYLFRKEGQNVTLSCEQNLNHDAMYWYRQDPGQGLRLIYYSQIVNDFQKGDIAEGYSVSREKKESFPLTVTSAQKNPTAFYLCASSIEGSGSSYEQYFGPGTRLTVT.